This T cell receptor beta chain was documented in a study of blood T cell repertoires in COVID-19. Overall study context: Some COVID-19 samples were acute and others convalescent; all came from the United States, Italy and Spain. The cDNA or gDNA used as material had been derived from T cells, B-cell-depleted T cells, or PBMCs.

Per the authors' pipeline: Amplified reference gene primers provided the basis for estimating nucleated cell counts. Produced via immunoSEQ multiplex PCR; TCRdb's table is partial and in-frame only. V and J calls and clone size are given by that table; D and trimming were obtained from the DNA. This repertoire shows some 350,000 clones, around 82% found once; its top ten account for 2.5% to 3%. The sequence was obtained from a man in his thirties or forties with active or convalescent COVID-19. Input material: peripheral blood.

For the CDR3, the DNA is TGTGCCAGCAGCTTGAGCGGGGCGGACACCGGGGAGCTGTTTTTT. Its protein is CASSLSGADTGELFF. The rearrangement joins TRBV11-3 to TRBJ2-2; 7 nucleotides match TRBD2. The CDR3 is made up of 15 amino acids. J gave up 3 bases and V 3 bases, and 4 bases lay outside the gene matches. In germline, CDR1 is SGHNT, CDR2 YENEEA.